The entry that follows covers one T cell receptor (beta chain) sequence. Profiled with immunoSEQ multiplex PCR; TCRdb holds only in-frame clones, not every one. The sample consists of over a million clones, approximately 68% of them appearing once. The data derive from a study of shared clonotypes between healthy human individuals. The CDR3 runs 15 residues. Germline-derived CDR1 and CDR2 are SGHTA and FQGNSA. Trimming stripped 1 base from V and 6 bases from J, with 13 bases between. The source is a man between 18 and 35 years old in good health. The J gene is TRBJ1-5, the V gene TRBV7-2; a weak D match, TRBD1 (5 bases). The specimen was memory CD4+ T cells sorted from blood. Subset noted: CD45RA-negative fraction. Here the CDR3 reads CASSLGSGGSQPQHF. CDR3 sequence (DNA): TGTGCCAGCAGCTTAGGTTCGGGGGGGTCTCAGCCCCAGCATTTT.